The 7 T cell receptor beta chains listed next were all sequenced from one sample in a study of blood T cells in healthy people across ages. Combining a sample-barcoded 5' primer with a J-beta primer mix, a second PCR ran for about 6 to 12 cycles. TCRdb re-analysed the 5' RACE reads in MiXCR, keeping a single row per CDR3 protein. Of 850,000 or so distinct CDR3 sequences listed, more than 25% are singletons. The sequenced sample consisted of blood. The receptors come from an elderly woman in good health.

This clonotype has a count of ten or more. The chain joins TRBV28 to TRBJ2-3; the D gene is possibly TRBD2 (5 bases). Trimming took off 6 bases at V and 2 bases at J, with 12 bases between the two ends. The germline gives CDR1 MDHEN, CDR2 SYDVKM. The CDR3 runs 14 residues. The CDR3 bases are TGTGCCAGCAGGAGCATAGCGTTCACAGATACGCAGTATTTT. Translation: CASRSIAFTDTQYF.

This clonotype was observed a few times. Just one base apart from a much larger clone, this may be a read error. The chain carries TRBV20-1 and TRBJ2-5; no firm D call. Germline CDR1 reads DFQATT; CDR2 reads SNEGSKA (reference sequence). The CDR3 sequence is 12 residues long. The CDR3 reads CRASGSQETQYF. The DNA of the CDR3 is TGCAGGGCTAGTGGCTCCCAAGAGACCCAGTACTTC.

J is TRBJ2-2 and V is TRBV7-2; 10 positions match TRBD2. The CDR3 is 16 residues long. CDR1 and CDR2 (germline): SGHTA, FQGNSA. The V segment lost 5 bases and the J segment 4 bases; nucleotides outside the gene matches: 7. This CDR3 reads CASSRGTSAGTGELFF. The CDR3 nucleotides read TGTGCCAGCAGCCGCGGGACTAGCGCGGGCACCGGGGAGCTGTTTTTT.

This chain joins TRBV29-1 and TRBJ1-1; the D is unclear. CDR3 length: 13 amino acids. Per the germline V gene, CDR1 is SQVTM and CDR2 is ANQGSEA. The ends were cut back, 2 bases at V and 0 bases at J, with 7 bases in the middle. The CDR3 nucleotides read TGCAGCGTTGAACCACAGATGAACACTGAAGCTTTCTTT. This encodes CSVEPQMNTEAFF. The variable domain in full, with the rest retrieved from reference TRBV29-1 and TRBJ1-1, is SAVISQKPSRDICQRGTSLTIQCQVDSQVTMMFWYRQQPGQSLTLIATANQGSEATYESGFVIDKFPISRPNLTFSTLTVSNMSPEDSSIYLCSVEPQMNTEAFFGQGTRLTVV.

The gene calls are TRBV27 and TRBJ2-3; TRBD2 matches 9 bases. Trimming removed 2 bases from V and 1 base from J; junction bases left unmatched: 10. Germline CDR1 MNHEY, CDR2 SMNVEV (reference sequence). This CDR3 has 18 residues. DNA for the CDR3: TGTGCCAGCAGTTTAACCCCCCCTAGCGGGGTTCGCACAGATACGCAGTATTTT. This sequence encodes CASSLTPPSGVRTDTQYF.

About this clonotype: Just one base apart from a much larger clone, this may be a read error. J is TRBJ2-7 and V is TRBV11-3; the D gene is possibly TRBD1 (6 bases). Germline CDR1 is SGHNT and CDR2 is YENEEA. This CDR3 contains 16 residues. V was clipped by 6 bases and J by 7 bases, with 25 bases between them. CDR3 nucleotides: TGTGCCAGCAGGAAAACAAGGGGGACCTCATACAATGAGCAGTACTTC. It is translated as CASRKTRGTSYNEQYF.

V gene TRBV6-6 combines with J gene TRBJ2-3, with 8 bases aligning to TRBD2. The CDR3 covers 16 residues. The junction had 10 bases not matched to a gene; V was cut back by 6 bases and J by 2 bases. Germline assignment: CDR1 MNHNY and CDR2 SVGAGI (reference sequence). DNA of the CDR3: TGTGCCAGCAGGCAAGGGTCCGGGGGGGCCACAGATACGCAGTATTTT. Protein product: CASRQGSGGATDTQYF.